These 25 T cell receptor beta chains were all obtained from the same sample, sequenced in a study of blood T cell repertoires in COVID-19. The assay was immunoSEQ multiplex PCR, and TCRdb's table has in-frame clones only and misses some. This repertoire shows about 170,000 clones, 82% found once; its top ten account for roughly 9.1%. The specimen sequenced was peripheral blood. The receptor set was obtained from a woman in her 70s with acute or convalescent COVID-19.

CDR3 in amino acids: CASSLSSGSGETQYF. The CDR3 DNA reads TGCGCCAGCAGCCTTAGTAGCGGGAGTGGGGAGACCCAGTACTTC. V gene TRBV4-3 combines with J gene TRBJ2-5; 9 bases are shared with TRBD2. CDR3 length equals 15 residues. Unmatched junction bases numbered 8, after V lost 4 bases and J lost 5 bases. Germline CDR1 is LGHNA and CDR2 is YSLEER.

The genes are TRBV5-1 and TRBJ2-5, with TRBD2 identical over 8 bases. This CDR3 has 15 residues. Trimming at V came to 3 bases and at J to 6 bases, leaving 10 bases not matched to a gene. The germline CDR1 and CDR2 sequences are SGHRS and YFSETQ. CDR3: CASSSNTGGVKTQYF. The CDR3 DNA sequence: TGCGCCAGCAGCTCGAACACGGGAGGGGTGAAGACCCAGTACTTC.

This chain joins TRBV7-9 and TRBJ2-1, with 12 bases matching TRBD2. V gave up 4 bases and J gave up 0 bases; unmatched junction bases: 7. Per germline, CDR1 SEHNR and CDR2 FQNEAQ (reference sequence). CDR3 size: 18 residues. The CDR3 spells CASSSVGTSGYSYNEQFF. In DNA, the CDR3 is TGTGCCAGCAGCTCCGTCGGGACTAGCGGGTACTCCTACAATGAGCAGTTCTTC.

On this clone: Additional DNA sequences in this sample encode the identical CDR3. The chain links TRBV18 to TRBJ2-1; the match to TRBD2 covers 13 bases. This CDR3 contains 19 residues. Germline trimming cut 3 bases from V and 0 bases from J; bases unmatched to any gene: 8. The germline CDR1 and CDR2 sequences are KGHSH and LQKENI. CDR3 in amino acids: CASSPLLAGGPGSYNEQFF. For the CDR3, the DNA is TGTGCCAGCTCACCTCTACTAGCGGGGGGGCCGGGCTCCTACAATGAGCAGTTCTTC.

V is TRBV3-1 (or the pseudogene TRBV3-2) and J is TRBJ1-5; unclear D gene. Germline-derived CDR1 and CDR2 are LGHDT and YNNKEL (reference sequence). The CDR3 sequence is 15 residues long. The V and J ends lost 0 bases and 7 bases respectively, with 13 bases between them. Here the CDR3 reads CASSQDLVREQPQHF. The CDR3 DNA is TGTGCCAGCAGCCAAGATCTAGTCCGGGAACAGCCCCAGCATTTT.

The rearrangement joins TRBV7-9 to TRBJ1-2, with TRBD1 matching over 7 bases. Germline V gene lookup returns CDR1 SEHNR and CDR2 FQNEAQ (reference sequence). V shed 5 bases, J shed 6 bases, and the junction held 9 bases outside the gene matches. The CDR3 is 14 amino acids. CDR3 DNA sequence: TGTGCCAGCAGCAACCGGGACAGCCGACATGGCTACACCTTC. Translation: CASSNRDSRHGYTF.

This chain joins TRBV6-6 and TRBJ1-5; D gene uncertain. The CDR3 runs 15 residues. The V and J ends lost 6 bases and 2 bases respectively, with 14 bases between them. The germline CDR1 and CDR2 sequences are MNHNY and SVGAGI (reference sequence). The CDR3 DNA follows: TGTGCCAGCAGCAGAGGGCATCCTGGCAATCAGCCCCAGCATTTT. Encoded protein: CASSRGHPGNQPQHF.

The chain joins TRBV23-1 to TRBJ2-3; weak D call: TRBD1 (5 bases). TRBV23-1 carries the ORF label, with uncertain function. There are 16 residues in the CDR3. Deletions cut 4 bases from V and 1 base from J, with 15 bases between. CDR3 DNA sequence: TGCGCCAGCAGTCGGTTCTCGACAGCTGGCACAGATACGCAGTATTTT. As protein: CASSRFSTAGTDTQYF.

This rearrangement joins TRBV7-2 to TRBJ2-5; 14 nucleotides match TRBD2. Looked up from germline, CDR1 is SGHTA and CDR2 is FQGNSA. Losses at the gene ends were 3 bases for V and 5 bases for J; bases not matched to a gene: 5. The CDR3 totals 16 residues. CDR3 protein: CASSFRLAGGGETQYF. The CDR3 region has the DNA TGTGCCAGCAGCTTCAGACTAGCGGGAGGGGGGGAGACCCAGTACTTC. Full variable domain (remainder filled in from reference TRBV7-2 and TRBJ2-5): GAGVSQSPSNKVTEKGKDVELRCDPISGHTALYWYRQSLGQGLEFLIYFQGNSAPDKSGLPSDRFSAERTGGSVSTLTIQRTQQEDSAVYLCASSFRLAGGGETQYFGPGTRLLVL.

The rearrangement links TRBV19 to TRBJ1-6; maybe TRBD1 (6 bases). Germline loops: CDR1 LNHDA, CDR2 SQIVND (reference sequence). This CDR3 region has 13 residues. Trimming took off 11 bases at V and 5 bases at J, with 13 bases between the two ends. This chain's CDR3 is CAATGTNNSPLHF. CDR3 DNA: TGTGCCGCGACCGGGACAAATAATTCACCCCTCCACTTT.

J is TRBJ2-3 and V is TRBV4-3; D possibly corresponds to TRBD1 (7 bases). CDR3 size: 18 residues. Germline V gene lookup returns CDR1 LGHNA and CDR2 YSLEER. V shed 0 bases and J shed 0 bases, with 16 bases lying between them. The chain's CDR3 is CASSQDPTRGESTDTQYF. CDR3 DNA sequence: TGCGCCAGCAGCCAAGATCCGACCAGGGGGGAGAGCACAGATACGCAGTATTTT.

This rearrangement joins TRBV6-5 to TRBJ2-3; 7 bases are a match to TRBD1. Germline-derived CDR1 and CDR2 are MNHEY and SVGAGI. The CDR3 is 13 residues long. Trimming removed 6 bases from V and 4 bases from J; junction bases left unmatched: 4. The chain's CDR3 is CASSPDRADTQYF. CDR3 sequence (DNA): TGTGCCAGCAGCCCCGACAGGGCAGATACGCAGTATTTT.

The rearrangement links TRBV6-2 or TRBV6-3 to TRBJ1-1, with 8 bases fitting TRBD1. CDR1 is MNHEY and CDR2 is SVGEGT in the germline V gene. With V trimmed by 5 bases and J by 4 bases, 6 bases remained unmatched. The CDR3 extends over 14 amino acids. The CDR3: CASSQTGQGTEAFF. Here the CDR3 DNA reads TGTGCCAGCAGTCAGACCGGACAGGGCACTGAAGCTTTCTTT.

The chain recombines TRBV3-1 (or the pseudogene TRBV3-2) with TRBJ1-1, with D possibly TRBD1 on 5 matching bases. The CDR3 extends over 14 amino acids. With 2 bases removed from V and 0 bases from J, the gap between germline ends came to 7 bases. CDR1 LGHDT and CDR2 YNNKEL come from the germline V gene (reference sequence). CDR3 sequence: CASSQQGVNTEAFF. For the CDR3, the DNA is TGTGCCAGCAGCCAACAGGGTGTGAACACTGAAGCTTTCTTT.

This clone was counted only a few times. Written as DNA, the CDR3 is TGTGCCAGCAGTGACCCTTCTCGGCGGGGAAATGGCTACACCTTC. This sequence encodes CASSDPSRRGNGYTF. J is TRBJ1-2 and V is TRBV6-1; no clear D. V gave up 3 bases and J gave up 6 bases, with 17 bases separating them. There are 15 residues in the CDR3. CDR1 and CDR2 from the germline V gene are MNHNS and SASEGT.

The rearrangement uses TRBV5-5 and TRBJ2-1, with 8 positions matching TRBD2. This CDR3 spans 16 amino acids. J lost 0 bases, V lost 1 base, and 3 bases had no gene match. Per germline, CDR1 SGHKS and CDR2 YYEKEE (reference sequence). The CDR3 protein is CASSLPGGNSYNEQFF. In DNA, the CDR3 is TGTGCCAGCAGCTTGCCGGGAGGGAACTCCTACAATGAGCAGTTCTTC.

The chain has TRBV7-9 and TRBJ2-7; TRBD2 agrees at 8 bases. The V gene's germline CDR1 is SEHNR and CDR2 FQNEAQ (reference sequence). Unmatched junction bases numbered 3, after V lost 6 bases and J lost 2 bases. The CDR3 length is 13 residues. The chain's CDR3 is CASSLAGAYEQYF. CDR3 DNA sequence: TGTGCCAGCAGTCTAGCGGGCGCCTACGAGCAGTACTTC.

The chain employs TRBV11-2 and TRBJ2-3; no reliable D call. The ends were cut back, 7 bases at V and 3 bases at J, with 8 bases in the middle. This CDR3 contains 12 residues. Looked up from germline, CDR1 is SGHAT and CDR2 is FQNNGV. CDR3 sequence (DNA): TGTGCCAGCACCCCTCAGACAGATACGCAGTATTTT. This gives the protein CASTPQTDTQYF.

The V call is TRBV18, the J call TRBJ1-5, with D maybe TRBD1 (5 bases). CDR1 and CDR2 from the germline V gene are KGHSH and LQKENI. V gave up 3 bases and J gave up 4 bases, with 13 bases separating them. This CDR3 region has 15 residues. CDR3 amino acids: CASSPSGNRNQPQHF. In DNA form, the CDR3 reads TGTGCCAGCTCACCGTCAGGGAACAGGAATCAGCCCCAGCATTTT.

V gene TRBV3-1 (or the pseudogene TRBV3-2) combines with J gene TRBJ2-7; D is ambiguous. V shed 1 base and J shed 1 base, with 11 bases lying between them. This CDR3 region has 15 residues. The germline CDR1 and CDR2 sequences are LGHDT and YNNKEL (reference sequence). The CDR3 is CASSQGITVSYEQYF. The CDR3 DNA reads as TGTGCCAGCAGCCAAGGGATTACAGTGTCCTACGAGCAGTACTTC.

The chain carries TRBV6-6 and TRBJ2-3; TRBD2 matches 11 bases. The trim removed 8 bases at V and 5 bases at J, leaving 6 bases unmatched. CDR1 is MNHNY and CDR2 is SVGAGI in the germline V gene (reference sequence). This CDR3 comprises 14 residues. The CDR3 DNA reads TGTGCCAGCGGTAGCGGGGGGGCCCAAGATACGCAGTATTTT. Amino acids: CASGSGGAQDTQYF.

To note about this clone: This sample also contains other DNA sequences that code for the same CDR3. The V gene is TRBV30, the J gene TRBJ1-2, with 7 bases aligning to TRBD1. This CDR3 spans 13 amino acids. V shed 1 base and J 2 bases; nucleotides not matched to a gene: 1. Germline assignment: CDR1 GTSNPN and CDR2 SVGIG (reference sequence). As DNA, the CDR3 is TGTGCCTGGAGTGGAGGGGGCAACTATGGCTACACCTTC. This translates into CAWSGGGNYGYTF.

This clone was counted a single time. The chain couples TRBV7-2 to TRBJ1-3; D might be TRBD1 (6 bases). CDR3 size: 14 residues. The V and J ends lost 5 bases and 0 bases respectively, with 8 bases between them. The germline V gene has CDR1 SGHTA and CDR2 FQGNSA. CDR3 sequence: CASSTGNSGNTIYF. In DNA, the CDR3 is TGTGCCAGCAGCACAGGGAACTCTGGAAACACCATATATTTT.

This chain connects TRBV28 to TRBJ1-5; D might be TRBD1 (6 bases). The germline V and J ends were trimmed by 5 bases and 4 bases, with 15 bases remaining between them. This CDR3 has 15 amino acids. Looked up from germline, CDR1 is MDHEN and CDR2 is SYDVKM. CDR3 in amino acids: CASSLYGTSNQPQHF. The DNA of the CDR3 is TGTGCCAGCAGTCTCTACGGGACAAGTAATCAGCCCCAGCATTTT. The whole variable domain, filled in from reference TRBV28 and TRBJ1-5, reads DVKVTQSSRYLVKRTGEKVFLECVQDMDHENMFWYRQDPGLGLRLIYFSYDVKMKEKGDIPEGYSVSREKKERFSLILESASTNQTSMYLCASSLYGTSNQPQHFGDGTRLSIL.

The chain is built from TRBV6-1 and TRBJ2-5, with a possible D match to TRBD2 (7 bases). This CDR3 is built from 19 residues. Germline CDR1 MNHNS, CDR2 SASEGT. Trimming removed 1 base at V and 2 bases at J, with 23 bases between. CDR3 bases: TGTGCCAGCAGTGAAGGGCGGCTTTGGGGGGGCCCAATACAAGAGACCCAGTACTTC. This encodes CASSEGRLWGGPIQETQYF.